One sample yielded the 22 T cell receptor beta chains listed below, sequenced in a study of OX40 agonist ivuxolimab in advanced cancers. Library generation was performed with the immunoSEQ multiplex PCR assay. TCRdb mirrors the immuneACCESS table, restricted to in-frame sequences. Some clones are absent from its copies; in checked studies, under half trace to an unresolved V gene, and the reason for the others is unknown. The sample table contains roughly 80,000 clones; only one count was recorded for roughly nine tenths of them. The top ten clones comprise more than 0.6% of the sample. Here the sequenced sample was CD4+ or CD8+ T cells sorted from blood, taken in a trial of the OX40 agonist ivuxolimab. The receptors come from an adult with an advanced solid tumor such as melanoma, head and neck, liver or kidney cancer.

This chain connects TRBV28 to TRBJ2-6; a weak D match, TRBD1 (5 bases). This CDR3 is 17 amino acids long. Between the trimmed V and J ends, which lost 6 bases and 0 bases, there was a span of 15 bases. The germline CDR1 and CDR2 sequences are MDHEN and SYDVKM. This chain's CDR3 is CASRAGFWGSGANVLTF. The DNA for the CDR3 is TGTGCCAGCAGGGCAGGGTTCTGGGGCTCTGGGGCCAACGTCCTGACTTTC.

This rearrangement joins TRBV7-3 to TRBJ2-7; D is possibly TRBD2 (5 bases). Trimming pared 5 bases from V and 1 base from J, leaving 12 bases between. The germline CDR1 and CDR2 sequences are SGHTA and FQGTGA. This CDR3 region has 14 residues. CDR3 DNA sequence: TGTGCCAGCAGCCCCTCGGGGAGATCCTACGAGCAGTACTTC. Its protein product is CASSPSGRSYEQYF.

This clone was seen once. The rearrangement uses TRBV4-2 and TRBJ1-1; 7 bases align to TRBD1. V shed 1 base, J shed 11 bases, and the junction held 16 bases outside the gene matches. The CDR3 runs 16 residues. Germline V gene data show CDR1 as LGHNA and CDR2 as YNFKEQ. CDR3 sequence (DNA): TGTGCCAGCAGCCAAGGAAATACCGGGACAGCCTTGAGGGCTTTCTTT. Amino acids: CASSQGNTGTALRAFF.

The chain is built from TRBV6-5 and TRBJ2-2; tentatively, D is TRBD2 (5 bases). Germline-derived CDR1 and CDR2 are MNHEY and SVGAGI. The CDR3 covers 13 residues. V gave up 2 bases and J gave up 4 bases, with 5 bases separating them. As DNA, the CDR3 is TGTGCCAGCAGTTACCGGGGCACCGGGGAGCTGTTTTTT. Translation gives CASSYRGTGELFF.

CDR3 amino acids: CASSLTRDSEAFF. In DNA form, the CDR3 reads TGTGCCAGCAGTCTAACCCGGGACAGTGAAGCTTTCTTT. V usage is TRBV27 and J usage is TRBJ1-1; the match to TRBD1 covers 7 bases. The CDR3 loop spans 13 amino acids. Germline loops: CDR1 MNHEY, CDR2 SMNVEV (reference sequence). The junction had 7 bases not matched to a gene; V was cut back by 5 bases and J by 7 bases.

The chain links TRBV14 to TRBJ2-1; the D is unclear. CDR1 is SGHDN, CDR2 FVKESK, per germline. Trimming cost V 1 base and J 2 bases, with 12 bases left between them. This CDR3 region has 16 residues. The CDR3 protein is CASSQATTVAYNEQFF. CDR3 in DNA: TGTGCCAGCAGCCAAGCCACCACGGTCGCCTACAATGAGCAGTTCTTC. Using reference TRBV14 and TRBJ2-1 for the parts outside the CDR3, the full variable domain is EAGVTQFPSHSVIEKGQTVTLRCDPISGHDNLYWYRRVMGKEIKFLLHFVKESKQDESGMPNNRFLAERTGGTYSTLKVQPAELEDSGVYFCASSQATTVAYNEQFFGPGTRLTVL.

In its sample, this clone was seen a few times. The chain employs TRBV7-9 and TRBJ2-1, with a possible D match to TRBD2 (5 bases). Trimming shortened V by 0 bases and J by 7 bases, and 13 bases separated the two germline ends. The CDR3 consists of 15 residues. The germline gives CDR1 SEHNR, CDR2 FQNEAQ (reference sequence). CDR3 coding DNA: TGTGCCAGCAGCTTAGCATCGGGCGGGCGGAATGAGCAGTTCTTC. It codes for CASSLASGGRNEQFF.

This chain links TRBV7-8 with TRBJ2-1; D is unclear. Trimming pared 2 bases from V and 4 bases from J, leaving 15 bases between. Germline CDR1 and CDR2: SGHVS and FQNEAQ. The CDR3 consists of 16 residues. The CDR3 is CASSLLGRFSYNEQFF. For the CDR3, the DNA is TGTGCCAGCAGCTTACTAGGTCGTTTTTCTTACAATGAGCAGTTCTTC.

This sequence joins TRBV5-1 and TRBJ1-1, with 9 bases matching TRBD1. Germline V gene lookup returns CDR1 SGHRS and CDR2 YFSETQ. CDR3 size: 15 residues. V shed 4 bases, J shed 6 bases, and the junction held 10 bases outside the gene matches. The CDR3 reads CASSLQGARNAEAFF. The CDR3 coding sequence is TGCGCCAGCAGCCTACAGGGGGCCAGAAATGCTGAAGCTTTCTTT.

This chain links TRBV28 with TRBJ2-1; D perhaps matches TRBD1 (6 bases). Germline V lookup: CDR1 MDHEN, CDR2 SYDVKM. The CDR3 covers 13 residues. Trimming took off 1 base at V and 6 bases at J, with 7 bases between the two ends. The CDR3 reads CASSLSGVNEQFF. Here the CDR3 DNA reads TGTGCCAGCAGTTTATCAGGGGTCAATGAGCAGTTCTTC. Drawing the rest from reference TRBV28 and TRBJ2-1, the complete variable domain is DVKVTQSSRYLVKRTGEKVFLECVQDMDHENMFWYRQDPGLGLRLIYFSYDVKMKEKGDIPEGYSVSREKKERFSLILESASTNQTSMYLCASSLSGVNEQFFGPGTRLTVL.

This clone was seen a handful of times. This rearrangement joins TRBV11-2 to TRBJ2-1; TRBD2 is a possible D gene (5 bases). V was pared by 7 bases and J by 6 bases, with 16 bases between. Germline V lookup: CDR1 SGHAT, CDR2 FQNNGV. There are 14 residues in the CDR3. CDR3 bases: TGTGCCAGCACCCCGGCGGGCCAACGCAATGAGCAGTTCTTC. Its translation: CASTPAGQRNEQFF.

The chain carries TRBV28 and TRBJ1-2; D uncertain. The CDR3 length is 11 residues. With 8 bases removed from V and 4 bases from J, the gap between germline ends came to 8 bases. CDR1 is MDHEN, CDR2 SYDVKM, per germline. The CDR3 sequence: CASGSAYGYTF. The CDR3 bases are TGTGCCAGCGGCTCAGCCTATGGCTACACCTTC.

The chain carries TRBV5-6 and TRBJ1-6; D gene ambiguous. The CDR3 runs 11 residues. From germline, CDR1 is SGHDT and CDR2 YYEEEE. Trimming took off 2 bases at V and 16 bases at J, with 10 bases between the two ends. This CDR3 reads CASSFRAGLHF. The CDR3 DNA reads TGTGCCAGCAGCTTCCGCGCCGGTCTCCACTTT.

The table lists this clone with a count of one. The CDR3 spells CAISEVPGEGEQYF. CDR3 nucleotide sequence: TGTGCCATCAGTGAGGTGCCGGGGGAGGGCGAGCAGTACTTC. The chain recombines TRBV10-3 with TRBJ2-7; 7 bases fit TRBD2. V lost 2 bases, J lost 6 bases, and 7 bases stayed unmatched. Germline loops: CDR1 ENHRY, CDR2 SYGVKD. The CDR3 is 14 residues long.

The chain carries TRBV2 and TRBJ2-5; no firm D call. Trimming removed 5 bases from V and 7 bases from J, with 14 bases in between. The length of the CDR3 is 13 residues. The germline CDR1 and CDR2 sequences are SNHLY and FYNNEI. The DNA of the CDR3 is TGTGCCAGCAGTAACTCCCCCGAAGGGACCCAGTACTTC. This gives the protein CASSNSPEGTQYF.

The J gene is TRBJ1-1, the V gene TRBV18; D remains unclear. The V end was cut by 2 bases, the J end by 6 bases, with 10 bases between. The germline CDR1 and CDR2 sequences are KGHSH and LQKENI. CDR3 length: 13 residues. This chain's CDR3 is CASSPGNLPEAFF. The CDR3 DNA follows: TGTGCCAGCTCACCAGGGAATCTTCCTGAAGCTTTCTTT. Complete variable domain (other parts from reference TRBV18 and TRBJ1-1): NAGVMQNPRHLVRRRGQEARLRCSPMKGHSHVYWYRQLPEEGLKFMVYLQKENIIDESGMPKERFSAEFPKEGPSILRIQQVVRGDSAAYFCASSPGNLPEAFFGQGTRLTVV.

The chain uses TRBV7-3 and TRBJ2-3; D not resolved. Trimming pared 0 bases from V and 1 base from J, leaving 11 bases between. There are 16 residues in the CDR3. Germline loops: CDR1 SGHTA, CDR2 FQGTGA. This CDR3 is CASSLTGNIRTDTQYF. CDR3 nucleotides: TGTGCCAGCAGCTTAACAGGAAATATTCGCACAGATACGCAGTATTTT. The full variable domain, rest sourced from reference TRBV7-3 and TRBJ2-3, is GAGVSQTPSNKVTEKGKYVELRCDPISGHTALYWYRQSLGQGPEFLIYFQGTGAADDSGLPNDRFFAVRPEGSVSTLKIQRTERGDSAVYLCASSLTGNIRTDTQYFGPGTRLTVL.

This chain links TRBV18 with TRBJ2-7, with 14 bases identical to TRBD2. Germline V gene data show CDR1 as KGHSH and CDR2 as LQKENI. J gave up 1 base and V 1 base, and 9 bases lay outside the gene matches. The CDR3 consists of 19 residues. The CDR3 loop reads CASSPLPGTSGSASYEQYF. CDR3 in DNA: TGTGCCAGCTCACCACTTCCCGGGACTAGCGGGAGCGCTTCCTACGAGCAGTACTTC.

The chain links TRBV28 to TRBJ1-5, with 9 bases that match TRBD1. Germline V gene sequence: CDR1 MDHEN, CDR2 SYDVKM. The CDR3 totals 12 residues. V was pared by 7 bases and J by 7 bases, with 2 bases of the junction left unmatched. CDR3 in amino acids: CASNDRGQPQHF. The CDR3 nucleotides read TGTGCCAGCAACGACAGGGGGCAGCCCCAGCATTTT.

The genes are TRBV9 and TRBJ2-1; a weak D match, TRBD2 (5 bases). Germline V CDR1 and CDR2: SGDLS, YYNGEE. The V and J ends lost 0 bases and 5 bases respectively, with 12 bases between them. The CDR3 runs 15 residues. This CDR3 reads CASSVGGSMDNEQFF. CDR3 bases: TGTGCCAGCAGCGTAGGTGGGAGTATGGACAATGAGCAGTTCTTC.

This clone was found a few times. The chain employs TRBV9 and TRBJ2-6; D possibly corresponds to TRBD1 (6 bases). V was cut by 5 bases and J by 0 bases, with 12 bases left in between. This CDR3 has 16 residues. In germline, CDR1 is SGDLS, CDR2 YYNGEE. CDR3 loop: CASSAGVTSGANVLTF. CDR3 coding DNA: TGTGCCAGCAGTGCAGGGGTCACCTCTGGGGCCAACGTCCTGACTTTC.

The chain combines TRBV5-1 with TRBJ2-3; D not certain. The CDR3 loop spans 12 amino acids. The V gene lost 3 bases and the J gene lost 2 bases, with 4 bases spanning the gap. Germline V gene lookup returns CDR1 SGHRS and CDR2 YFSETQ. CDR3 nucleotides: TGCGCCAGCAGCTCCTTCACAGATACGCAGTATTTT. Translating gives CASSSFTDTQYF.